Listed here are 28 T cell receptor beta chains from one sample, sequenced in a study of control samples from healthy donors and cancer patients. Data came from immunoSEQ multiplex PCR; TCRdb stores just in-frame clones and leaves some out. The sample holds 130,000 or so clones, 88% seen once. Sequenced sample: blood. These receptors were obtained from a man in his fifties in good health.

The chain couples TRBV4-1 to TRBJ1-6; no reliable D call. This CDR3 is 15 amino acids long. Germline V CDR1 and CDR2: MGHRA, YSYEKL. V was trimmed by 0 bases and J by 6 bases, leaving 9 bases between them. CDR3 nucleotide sequence: TGCGCCAGCAGCCAAGAACAACGGGGTAATTCACCCCTCCACTTT. Encoded protein: CASSQEQRGNSPLHF.

This clone was seen just once. V is TRBV19 and J is TRBJ1-3; D is uncertain. V lost 9 bases to trimming and J lost 2 bases, with 17 bases between them. This CDR3 is built from 15 residues. Germline V lookup: CDR1 LNHDA, CDR2 SQIVND (reference sequence). The CDR3 here is CASQVFDTPGNTIYF. DNA of the CDR3: TGTGCCAGCCAAGTTTTCGACACCCCTGGAAACACCATATATTTT.

The V call is TRBV7-3, the J call TRBJ2-3; TRBD2 aligns across 8 bases. The ends lost 3 bases at V and 2 bases at J; junction bases unmatched: 7. Per the germline V gene, CDR1 is SGHTA and CDR2 is FQGTGA. The CDR3 extends over 16 amino acids. CDR3 bases: TGTGCCAGCAGCTTGGGAGCGGGGGCCCTCACAGATACGCAGTATTTT. Its protein product is CASSLGAGALTDTQYF.

The chain recombines TRBV5-5 with TRBJ1-5, with TRBD1 as a possible D gene (5 bases). Per germline, CDR1 SGHKS and CDR2 YYEKEE (reference sequence). The CDR3 sequence is 16 residues long. The ends were cut back, 3 bases at V and 0 bases at J, with 13 bases in the middle. In DNA, the CDR3 is TGTGCCAGCAGCTCCGCGCCGGGGGATAGCAATCAGCCCCAGCATTTT. This codes for CASSSAPGDSNQPQHF.

This chain links TRBV28 with TRBJ2-1; 13 bases align to TRBD2. Losses at the gene ends were 4 bases for V and 8 bases for J; bases not matched to a gene: 8. Germline V CDR1 and CDR2: MDHEN, SYDVKM. The CDR3 is 16 amino acids. CDR3 sequence: CASSSPGLAGVDEQFF. Written as DNA, the CDR3 is TGTGCCAGCAGTTCCCCCGGACTAGCGGGGGTGGATGAGCAGTTCTTC.

The chain joins TRBV3-1 (or the pseudogene TRBV3-2) to TRBJ1-1; no reliable D call. The germline V and J ends were trimmed by 4 bases and 1 base, with 10 bases remaining between them. This CDR3 region has 14 residues. Germline values: CDR1 LGHDT, CDR2 YNNKEL (reference sequence). The CDR3 here is CASSPSGQNTEAFF. In nucleotides, the CDR3 is TGTGCCAGCAGCCCAAGTGGGCAGAACACTGAAGCTTTCTTT.

This clone was seen once. V gene TRBV3-1 (or the pseudogene TRBV3-2) combines with J gene TRBJ1-2; TRBD1 matches at 8 bases. The CDR3 is made up of 18 amino acids. J was trimmed by 2 bases and V by 4 bases; bases with no gene match: 15. The germline gives CDR1 LGHDT, CDR2 YNNKEL (reference sequence). CDR3 coding DNA: TGTGCCAGCAGCCTTCAGGGGGCCAGAACCCACAAAAACTATGGCTACACCTTC. Amino acid sequence: CASSLQGARTHKNYGYTF.

V and J are TRBV6-4 and TRBJ1-2; 9 bases are a match to TRBD1. The CDR3 consists of 13 residues. Germline V gene sequence: CDR1 MRHNA, CDR2 SNTAGT. V dropped 10 bases and J dropped 6; count of bases not matched to a gene: 9. The CDR3 sequence: CATRRDRVHGYTF. The CDR3, as DNA: TGTGCCACCCGACGGGACAGGGTTCATGGCTACACCTTC.

This clone came up a few times. The chain has TRBV19 and TRBJ2-1, with D unresolved. Trimming left V 1 base short and J 9 bases short, with 10 bases between. There are 13 residues in the CDR3. Germline assignment: CDR1 LNHDA and CDR2 SQIVND (reference sequence). As DNA, the CDR3 is TGTGCCAGTAGTATAGCCGGAGTCGTTGAGCAGTTCTTC. Translated, it gives CASSIAGVVEQFF.

This rearrangement joins TRBV7-6 to TRBJ1-1, with D possibly being TRBD1 (5 bases). Germline V gene sequence: CDR1 SGHVS, CDR2 FNYEAQ. The CDR3 runs to 16 residues. The ends were cut back, 4 bases at V and 6 bases at J, with 21 bases in the middle. Here the CDR3 DNA reads TGTGCCAGCAGCTACTCCACAGGAGCCCGACACGCTGAAGCTTTCTTT. Amino acids: CASSYSTGARHAEAFF.

This clone was seen once. This chain connects TRBV19 to TRBJ1-6; tentative D call: TRBD1 (6 bases). Trimming stripped 8 bases from V and 14 bases from J, with 19 bases between. There are 13 residues in the CDR3. Looked up from germline, CDR1 is LNHDA and CDR2 is SQIVND (reference sequence). CDR3 nucleotides: TGTGCCAGTCAGGAACAACAGGGCTCGTCCCTCCACTTT. It specifies CASQEQQGSSLHF.

CDR3 amino acids: CASRIDRLVQETQYF. CDR3 sequence (DNA): TGTGCCAGCAGAATAGACCGGCTCGTACAAGAGACCCAGTACTTC. The V gene is TRBV6-5, the J gene TRBJ2-5; D gene unclear. This CDR3 region has 15 residues. V was cut by 6 bases and J by 2 bases, with 16 bases left in between. Germline V CDR1 and CDR2: MNHEY, SVGAGI.

V is TRBV10-3 and J is TRBJ2-7; possibly TRBD1 for D (6 bases). Trimming took off 3 bases at V and 6 bases at J, with 12 bases between the two ends. The CDR3 covers 13 residues. The germline gives CDR1 ENHRY, CDR2 SYGVKD. The DNA of the CDR3 is TGTGCCATCAGTGAACCCACAGGGTCCGAGCAGTACTTC. It encodes CAISEPTGSEQYF.

Only a few counts were recorded for this clone. The genes are TRBV11-2 and TRBJ2-2; D perhaps matches TRBD2 (7 bases). CDR3 length: 19 amino acids. The germline V and J ends were trimmed by 4 bases and 6 bases, with 27 bases remaining between them. Germline V gene sequence: CDR1 SGHAT, CDR2 FQNNGV. The CDR3 protein is CASSSNLSGGQGLAGELFF. The CDR3 region has the DNA TGTGCCAGCAGCTCCAACTTGTCGGGGGGCCAAGGGTTGGCCGGGGAGCTGTTTTTT.

The chain carries TRBV30 and TRBJ1-5; weak D call: TRBD1 (5 bases). Trimming took off 2 bases at V and 3 bases at J, with 11 bases between the two ends. CDR1 and CDR2 (germline): GTSNPN, SVGIG (reference sequence). The length of the CDR3 is 14 residues. The CDR3 sequence is CAWSRDSANQPQHF. The CDR3 DNA follows: TGTGCCTGGAGTAGAGACAGCGCCAATCAGCCCCAGCATTTT.

This sequence joins TRBV10-3 and TRBJ2-1; 14 bases line up with TRBD2. The germline CDR1 and CDR2 sequences are ENHRY and SYGVKD. The CDR3 spans 15 residues. V shed 5 bases, J shed 5 bases, and the junction held 2 bases outside the gene matches. CDR3 loop: CAISRGLAGDNEQFF. The CDR3 nucleotides read TGTGCCATCAGTCGGGGACTAGCGGGGGACAATGAGCAGTTCTTC.

The gene calls are TRBV4-1 and TRBJ1-1; D is unresolved. CDR3 size: 15 residues. Germline V gene lookup returns CDR1 MGHRA and CDR2 YSYEKL. V lost 1 base and J lost 0, with 9 bases in between. CDR3 loop: CASSQVTTVNTEAFF. The CDR3 DNA reads as TGCGCCAGCAGCCAAGTTACGACGGTGAACACTGAAGCTTTCTTT.

This chain joins TRBV18 and TRBJ1-6; TRBD1 matches 8 bases. The germline CDR1 and CDR2 sequences are KGHSH and LQKENI. This CDR3 has 17 residues. V lost 3 bases and J lost 6; bases outside the gene matches: 10. The CDR3 nucleotides read TGTGCCAGCTCACCTCAGACTCGGGGACAGGCTAATTCACCCCTCCACTTT. This encodes CASSPQTRGQANSPLHF.

The chain carries TRBV7-9 and TRBJ2-3, with D unclear. CDR1 and CDR2 from the germline V gene are SEHNR and FQNEAQ (reference sequence). The CDR3 has 14 amino acids. The V and J ends lost 5 bases and 0 bases respectively, with 9 bases between them. CDR3 amino acids: CASSVQISTDTQYF. The DNA of the CDR3 is TGTGCCAGCAGCGTCCAGATCAGCACAGATACGCAGTATTTT. Using reference TRBV7-9 and TRBJ2-3 for the parts outside the CDR3, the full variable domain is DTGVSQNPRHKITKRGQNVTFRCDPISEHNRLYWYRQTLGQGPEFLTYFQNEAQLEKSRLLSDRFSAERPKGSFSTLEIQRTEQGDSAMYLCASSVQISTDTQYFGPGTRLTVL.

The rearrangement links TRBV28 to TRBJ2-2; TRBD2 might be the D (6 bases). Germline V gene data show CDR1 as MDHEN and CDR2 as SYDVKM. This CDR3 contains 13 residues. The germline V and J ends were trimmed by 7 bases and 6 bases, with 12 bases remaining between them. CDR3 sequence reads: CASKEGPAGELFF. The DNA of the CDR3 is TGTGCCAGCAAGGAGGGGCCAGCCGGGGAGCTGTTTTTT.

This chain joins TRBV7-9 and TRBJ2-7; TRBD1 matches at 7 bases. The CDR3 runs 12 residues. CDR1 is SEHNR and CDR2 is FQNEAQ in the germline V gene (reference sequence). The V and J ends lost 6 bases and 12 bases, in that order; junction bases with no gene match: 11. The CDR3 DNA sequence: TGTGCCAGCAGTTCCGGGACAGCAAAACCGTACTTC. This codes for CASSSGTAKPYF.

CDR3 loop: CASSDSRNYGYTF. CDR3 sequence (DNA): TGCGCCAGCAGTGATTCGAGAAACTATGGCTACACCTTC. The rearrangement joins TRBV10-2 to TRBJ1-2; unclear D gene. Germline assignment: CDR1 WSHSY and CDR2 SAAADI. Trimming stripped 3 bases from V and 2 bases from J, with 7 bases between. The CDR3 is 13 residues long.

The chain links TRBV19 to TRBJ2-3; possible D gene TRBD1, 6 bases. V lost 3 bases to trimming and J lost 5 bases, with 15 bases between them. The length of the CDR3 is 15 residues. The germline CDR1 and CDR2 sequences are LNHDA and SQIVND (reference sequence). CDR3 region: CASSIGSAGVDTQYF. CDR3 DNA sequence: TGTGCCAGTAGTATCGGGTCGGCAGGGGTAGATACGCAGTATTTT.

The J gene is TRBJ2-1, the V gene TRBV27, with D perhaps TRBD1 (6 bases). In germline, CDR1 is MNHEY, CDR2 SMNVEV (reference sequence). Between the trimmed V and J ends, which lost 6 bases and 3 bases, there was a span of 9 bases. The CDR3 runs 13 residues. The CDR3: CASSQGHYNEQFF. The DNA of the CDR3 is TGTGCCAGCAGCCAGGGACACTACAATGAGCAGTTCTTC.

This clone was seen a single time. This chain uses TRBV7-2 with TRBJ1-5, with a weak D call TRBD1 (6 bases). There are 14 residues in the CDR3. V lost 1 base and J 5 bases, leaving 9 bases between the germline ends. The V gene's germline CDR1 is SGHTA and CDR2 FQGNSA. CDR3 coding DNA: TGTGCCAGCAGCTTAGGGGGGGGCGATCAGCCCCAGCATTTT. As protein: CASSLGGGDQPQHF.

The V gene is TRBV18, the J gene TRBJ1-3, with no clear D. The germline V and J ends were trimmed by 1 base and 0 bases, with 10 bases remaining between them. The CDR3 length is 16 residues. Germline values: CDR1 KGHSH, CDR2 LQKENI. CDR3 sequence: CASSPRGESSGNTIYF. The CDR3 DNA follows: TGTGCCAGCTCACCACGTGGGGAAAGCTCTGGAAACACCATATATTTT.

The chain couples TRBV10-3 to TRBJ2-3; D perhaps matches TRBD2 (6 bases). Trimming cost V 4 bases and J 7 bases, with 9 bases left between them. Germline V gene sequence: CDR1 ENHRY, CDR2 SYGVKD. The CDR3 has 12 amino acids. The CDR3 loop is CAISGDSHTQYF. CDR3 nucleotide sequence: TGTGCCATCAGTGGGGACTCCCATACGCAGTATTTT.

This clone appeared a single time. The chain carries TRBV24-1 and TRBJ2-1, with 7 bases lining up with TRBD1. Trimming took 6 bases from V and 2 from J; bases not matched to a gene: 6. Germline lookup yields CDR1 KGHDR and CDR2 SFDVKD. The CDR3 extends over 15 amino acids. The DNA for the CDR3 is TGTGCCACCAGTCGCTTGCAGGGGGCCTACAATGAGCAGTTCTTC. Its protein product is CATSRLQGAYNEQFF.